These 11 T cell receptor beta chains originate from one sample sequenced in a study of regulatory T cells in long-lasting Graves disease. Time point indicated: persistent/refractory GD, antithyroid drugs over 5 years with positive TRAb. Extracted PBMC RNA gave rise to the TCR library. Building of the TCR beta libraries involved iRepertoire HTBI primers and Arm-PCR of CDR3 regions. One entry per CDR3 protein results from TCRdb running MiXCR on the multiplex PCR reads. Seen here are hundreds of thousands of distinct CDR3 sequences, around 20% observed once, and the top ten hold 7% to 10%. Here the sequenced sample was peripheral blood mononuclear cells (PBMCs), taken when the disease was refractory, from a patient treated with antithyroid drugs. These receptors all come from a female donor with Graves disease.

This clonotype has just one count. The V and J genes are TRBV2 and TRBJ1-5; 12 bases fit TRBD1. The CDR3 has 15 amino acids. V lost 6 bases to trimming and J lost 5 bases; unmatched junction nucleotides: 5. Looked up from germline, CDR1 is SNHLY and CDR2 is FYNNEI. The CDR3 is CASREGTGGHQPQHF. The CDR3 DNA reads as TGTGCCAGCAGGGAGGGGACAGGGGGCCATCAGCCCCAGCATTTT.

V is TRBV10-2 and J is TRBJ2-7; no definite D call. The CDR3 length is 15 residues. The germline CDR1 and CDR2 sequences are WSHSY and SAAADI. V shed 0 bases and J shed 5 bases, with 14 bases lying between them. The CDR3 DNA follows: TGCGCCAGCAGTGAGTCAAGGGTCCTCGAGGACGAGCAGTACTTC. It codes for CASSESRVLEDEQYF.

There are a few counts of this clonotype. This chain connects TRBV5-1 to TRBJ2-5; D not certain. The V gene lost 4 bases and the J gene lost 5 bases, with 9 bases spanning the gap. This CDR3 comprises 12 residues. Germline loops: CDR1 SGHRS, CDR2 YFSETQ. CDR3 DNA sequence: TGCGCCAGCAGCCTGGACCTTGAGACCCAGTACTTC. Translation gives CASSLDLETQYF. Combining the CDR3 with reference TRBV5-1 and TRBJ2-5 gives the whole variable domain KAGVTQTPRYLIKTRGQQVTLSCSPISGHRSVSWYQQTPGQGLQFLFEYFSETQRNKGNFPGRFSGRQFSNSRSEMNVSTLELGDSALYLCASSLDLETQYFGPGTRLLVL.

The table lists this clonotype with a count of one. The chain links TRBV6-4 to TRBJ1-6; 12 bases are a match to TRBD1. The CDR3 loop spans 14 amino acids. The V and J ends lost 6 bases and 10 bases, in that order; junction bases with no gene match: 4. Germline V gives CDR1 MRHNA, CDR2 SNTAGT. In nucleotides, the CDR3 is TGTGCCAGCAGCATTGGGACAGGGGGCTCACCCCTCCACTTT. As protein: CASSIGTGGSPLHF.

There are many counts of this clonotype. The J gene is TRBJ2-7, the V gene TRBV6-2 or TRBV6-3, with 11 bases aligning to TRBD1. The CDR3 totals 14 residues. The V and J ends lost 5 bases and 7 bases, in that order; junction bases with no gene match: 7. Germline lookup yields CDR1 MNHEY and CDR2 SVGEGT. The CDR3: CASSDWTGGNEQYF. The CDR3 DNA follows: TGTGCCAGCAGTGACTGGACAGGGGGCAATGAGCAGTACTTC.

The chain carries TRBV2 and TRBJ1-4; 10 nucleotides match TRBD1. The CDR3 loop spans 13 amino acids. The germline CDR1 and CDR2 sequences are SNHLY and FYNNEI. The V and J ends lost 7 bases and 8 bases, in that order; junction bases with no gene match: 4. CDR3 sequence (DNA): TGTGCCAGCACCGGACAGGGGGAAGAAAAACTGTTTTTT. It codes for CASTGQGEEKLFF.

This clonotype was seen repeatedly, ten times or more. The chain carries TRBV2 and TRBJ1-2; 7 positions match TRBD1. Germline V gives CDR1 SNHLY, CDR2 FYNNEI. This CDR3 is built from 12 residues. The V gene end was trimmed by 8 bases and the J gene end by 6 bases; junction bases not matched to a gene: 6. The CDR3 loop reads CASATGKDGYTF. CDR3 in DNA: TGTGCCAGCGCGACAGGGAAAGATGGCTACACCTTC.

This clonotype has a handful of counts. The V and J genes are TRBV5-1 and TRBJ1-6; D ambiguous. The CDR3 is 18 amino acids. Germline V gene lookup returns CDR1 SGHRS and CDR2 YFSETQ. V lost 0 bases to trimming and J lost 9 bases, with 22 bases between them. CDR3 residues: CASSLGLEAARRGSPLHF. CDR3 nucleotide sequence: TGCGCCAGCAGCTTGGGGTTAGAGGCAGCCCGTCGGGGTTCACCCCTCCACTTT.

The chain links TRBV7-9 to TRBJ2-7; maybe TRBD1 (6 bases). The CDR3 covers 16 residues. V lost 3 bases and J 2 bases, leaving 17 bases between the germline ends. Germline lookup yields CDR1 SEHNR and CDR2 FQNEAQ (reference sequence). Here the CDR3 reads CASSFMVWGHTYEQYF. CDR3 bases: TGTGCCAGCAGCTTTATGGTCTGGGGACACACCTACGAGCAGTACTTC.

The V and J genes are TRBV3-1 and TRBJ1-3, with D perhaps TRBD1 (5 bases). V lost 4 bases, J lost 0 bases, and 13 bases lay in between. The CDR3 is made up of 16 amino acids. The germline CDR1 and CDR2 sequences are LGHDT and YNNKEL (reference sequence). The chain's CDR3 is CASSLDAGTSGNTIYF. The CDR3, as DNA: TGTGCCAGCAGCCTAGACGCAGGGACCTCTGGAAACACCATATATTTT.

This clonotype was seen more than once but under ten times. The gene calls are TRBV29-1 and TRBJ1-1; D possibly corresponds to TRBD1 (6 bases). The germline V gene encodes CDR1 SQVTM and CDR2 ANQGSEA. The CDR3 runs to 13 residues. Trimming took off 7 bases at V and 0 bases at J, with 12 bases between the two ends. The CDR3 bases are TGCAGCGGAACAGGGTACATGAACACTGAAGCTTTCTTT. Amino acid sequence: CSGTGYMNTEAFF.